This T cell receptor (beta chain) was retrieved from a study of shared clonotypes between healthy human individuals. The assay was carried out at the deep level. In replicate PCRs of sorted subsets, 150 to 200 ng DNA, about 30,000 T cell genomes, was used. Profiled with immunoSEQ multiplex PCR; TCRdb holds only in-frame clones, not every one. The sample yields some 2,500,000 clones, under 95% seen once. V lost 0 bases, J lost 8 bases, and 12 bases lay in between. The CDR3 runs 13 residues. CDR1 is SGHRS, CDR2 YFSETQ, per germline. Sequenced input: naive CD4+ T cells from PBMCs. Specified subset: CD45RA+ positively selected. The receptor was isolated from a man aged 18-30 years in good health. Some clones in this sample may be carry-over from other donors' samples. The gene calls are TRBV5-1 and TRBJ2-7; no clear D. CDR3 nucleotides: TGCGCCAGCAGCTTGGACGTCGACTCCCAGCAGTACTTC. Amino acids: CASSLDVDSQQYF.